The TCR beta chain described here comes from a study of blood T cells in healthy people across ages. Together with a sample-barcoded 5' primer, a J-beta primer mix was included in a second PCR lasting about 7 to 11 cycles. Each single sample gave us at least 2.5 million CDR3-containing paired-end reads. TCRdb called the 5' RACE reads again in MiXCR, with one record for every CDR3 protein. There are approximately 1,700,000 distinct CDR3 sequences in the sample; around 42% occur only once, and roughly 23% lies in the top ten. CDR1 is LGHNT, CDR2 FRNRAP, per germline. V gave up 5 bases and J gave up 5 bases, with 18 bases separating them. The CDR3 contains 15 residues.

The sequencing input was blood. This sequence was found in a human donor in good health. This chain uses TRBV12-5 with TRBJ2-5; D assignment may be TRBD1 or TRBD2 (6 bases each). CDR3 sequence (DNA): TGTGCTAGTGGTACCGGGGGCTCCTACGGGGAGACCCAGTACTTC. Translation: CASGTGGSYGETQYF. Combining the CDR3 with reference TRBV12-5 and TRBJ2-5 gives the whole variable domain DARVTQTPRHKVTEMGQEVTMRCQPILGHNTVFWYRQTMMQGLELLAYFRNRAPLDDSGMPKDRFSAEMPDATLATLKIQPSEPRDSAVYFCASGTGGSYGETQYFGPGTRLLVL.